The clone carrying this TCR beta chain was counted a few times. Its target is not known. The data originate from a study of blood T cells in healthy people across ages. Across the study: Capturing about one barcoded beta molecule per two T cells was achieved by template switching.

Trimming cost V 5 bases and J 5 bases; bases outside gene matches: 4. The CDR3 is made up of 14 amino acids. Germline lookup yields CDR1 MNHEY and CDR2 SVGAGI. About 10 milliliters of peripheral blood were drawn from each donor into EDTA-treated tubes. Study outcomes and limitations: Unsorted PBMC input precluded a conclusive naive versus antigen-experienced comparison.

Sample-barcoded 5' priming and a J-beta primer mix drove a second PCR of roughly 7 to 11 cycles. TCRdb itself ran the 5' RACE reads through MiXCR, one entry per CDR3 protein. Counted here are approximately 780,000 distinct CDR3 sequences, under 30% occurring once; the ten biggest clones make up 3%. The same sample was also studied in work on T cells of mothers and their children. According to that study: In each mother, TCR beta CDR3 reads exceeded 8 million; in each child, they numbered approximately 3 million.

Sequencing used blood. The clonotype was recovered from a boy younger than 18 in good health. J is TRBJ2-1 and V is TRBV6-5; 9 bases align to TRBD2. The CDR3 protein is CASSASGANNEQFF. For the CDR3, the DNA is TGTGCCAGCAGTGCTAGCGGGGCCAACAATGAGCAGTTCTTC.